This T cell receptor (beta chain) was captured in a study of cytomegalovirus exposure and HLA in healthy donors. V was clipped by 1 base and J by 4 bases; unmatched bases: 2. The CDR3 totals 14 residues. Per germline, CDR1 SGHRS and CDR2 YFSETQ. General study findings and limits: Most TCR sequences showed up rarely, but some public TCRs showed up in many donors. Later on, analysis showed that most CMV-associated TCR beta chains appeared to be HLA-restricted.

Of note for this clone: Its cognate antigen is unknown.

Vbeta (60) and Jbeta (13) primers were used in the PCR. The repertoire was sequenced with immunoSEQ multiplex PCR; TCRdb's copy has only in-frame clones and lacks some. This sample's table reports over 100,000 clones. The TCR sequence derives from a woman between 40 and 55 years old in good health and CMV-seropositive. This chain connects TRBV5-1 to TRBJ1-2; TRBD1 matches 9 bases. The sample taken for sequencing was PBMCs. The chain's CDR3 is CASSLTGGLYGYTF. The CDR3 DNA reads as TGCGCCAGCAGCTTGACAGGGGGCCTCTATGGCTACACCTTC. The entire variable domain, with the rest obtained from reference TRBV5-1 and TRBJ1-2, is as follows: KAGVTQTPRYLIKTRGQQVTLSCSPISGHRSVSWYQQTPGQGLQFLFEYFSETQRNKGNFPGRFSGRQFSNSRSEMNVSTLELGDSALYLCASSLTGGLYGYTFGSGTRLTVV.